The 28 T cell receptor beta chains reported below all come from one sample, sequenced in a study of CD8+ T cells in alopecia areata. Sequencing templates came from extracted RNA that was reverse transcribed into cDNA. Assay: immunoSEQ multiplex PCR; the TCRdb copy retains only in-frame clones and omits some. The sample was found to contain over 250,000 clones, and every one recurs. A sort of pooled cutaneous lymph node cells used CD4, CD8alpha, NKG2D, NKG2ACE and other stains. Sequencing was carried out using CD4+ T cells sorted from a lymph node. Source of these receptors: a C3H/HeJ mouse with alopecia areata. MHC haplotype of the strain: H2-k.

A few counts support this clone. Gene names are mouse gene names. The CDR3 goes on 4 residues after the read ends, and that part is filled in from the germline J gene. V and J are TRBV26 and TRBJ2-1; TRBD2 matches at 8 bases. Germline V gene sequence: CDR1 KGHPV, CDR2 FQNQEV (reference sequence). The V segment lost 11 bases and the J segment 1 base; nucleotides outside the gene matches: 7. The CDR3 spans 14 residues. The CDR3 reads CARGGAVNYAEQFF. The part of the CDR3 DNA that was read is TGTGCCCGGGGGGGGGCAGTGAACTATGCT.

In the case of this clone: The germline and genes are mouse ones. Read data end 4 residues before the CDR3 end; the end is taken from the germline J gene. This chain joins TRBV1 and TRBJ2-5; the D gene is possibly TRBD1 (6 bases). The germline V gene encodes CDR1 NSQYPW and CDR2 LRSPGD (reference sequence). CDR3 length: 15 amino acids. V was cut by 3 bases and J by 3 bases, with 13 bases left in between. CDR3 in amino acids: CTCSAGTGWQDTQYF. CDR3 DNA, as far as it was read: TGCACCTGCAGTGCGGGCACAGGGTGGCAAGAC.

Concerning this clone: Any gene name here is a mouse gene name. The missing CDR3 end, 4 residues past where the read stops, is filled in from the germline J gene. V usage is TRBV1 and J usage is TRBJ2-7; perhaps TRBD2 as D (5 bases). Germline CDR1 reads NSQYPW; CDR2 reads LRSPGD (reference sequence). The CDR3 totals 13 residues. The CDR3 DNA, read in part, is TGCACCTGCAGTCCCCAGACTGCGTAT. This gives the protein CTCSPQTAY. Given in full, the CDR3 is CTCSPQTAYEQYF.

A word on this clone: Gene names are mouse gene names. CDR3 DNA (partial): TGTGCCAGCAGTGAGCCGAGGGGGGGTGTAAAC. The encoded protein is CASSEPRGGVN. The whole CDR3 reads CASSEPRGGVNTLYF. This sequence joins TRBV13-3 and TRBJ2-4; tentative D call: TRBD2 (7 bases). The observed sequence ends 4 residues before the CDR3 terminus, with the missing tail filled in from the germline J gene. The CDR3 sequence is 15 residues long. Germline assignment: CDR1 NNHDY and CDR2 SYVADS. Filled out from reference TRBV13-3 and TRBJ2-4, the complete variable domain reads EAAVTQSPRSKVAVTGGKVTLSCHQTNNHDYMYWYRQDTGHGLRLIHYSYVADSTEKGDIPDGYKASRPSQENFSLILELASLSQTAVYFCASSEPRGGVNTLYFGAGTRLSVL.

This clone came up a few times. Mouse germline and gene names are used. The sequenced part of the CDR3 DNA is TGTGCCAGCAGCCCCGGGACACCTTCAAACACA. Translation: CASSPGTPSNT. The whole CDR3 reads CASSPGTPSNTEVFF. This chain connects TRBV13-3 to TRBJ1-1; perhaps TRBD1 as D (6 bases). The sequenced fragment ends 4 residues before the CDR3 boundary, so the rest is inferred from the germline J gene. Trimming cost V 5 bases and J 0 bases, with 14 bases left between them. CDR1 is NNHDY and CDR2 is SYVADS in the germline V gene. The CDR3 sequence is 15 residues long.

This clone was found a few times. The genes are named according to mouse. The read finishes 3 residues shy of the CDR3 end, and the germline J gene is used to complete it. This rearrangement joins TRBV31 to TRBJ1-6, with a possible D match to TRBD1 (5 bases). TRBJ1-6 is an ORF; its function is uncertain. The CDR3 spans 11 residues. V was trimmed by 8 bases and J by 10 bases, leaving 12 bases between them. CDR1 and CDR2 from the germline V gene are GKSSPN and SITVG. CDR3: CAGGVGSPLYF. The part of the CDR3 DNA that was read is TGTGCCGGGGGGGTAGGATCGCCC.

This clone has more than one count but fewer than ten. Gene names refer to mouse genes. The CDR3 goes on 4 residues after the read ends, and that part is filled in from the germline J gene. This chain joins TRBV17 and TRBJ2-3; 9 nucleotides align to TRBD2. Trimming cost V 2 bases and J 3 bases; bases outside gene matches: 6. Germline lookup yields CDR1 MNHDT and CDR2 YYDKIL. This CDR3 comprises 16 residues. The part of the CDR3 DNA that was read is TGTGCTAGCAGTAGAAATGGGGGGGCGCGAGCAGAA. This encodes CASSRNGGARAE. The whole CDR3 sequence is CASSRNGGARAETLYF.

A note on this clone: Mouse germline and gene names are used. From the germline J gene comes the end of the CDR3, since the read stops 4 residues before it. The chain combines TRBV2 with TRBJ1-2, with D possibly matching TRBD1 (6 bases). CDR1 and CDR2 (germline): LGHNA, YSYQKL. The germline V and J ends were trimmed by 0 bases and 3 bases, with 11 bases remaining between them. There are 15 residues in the CDR3. CDR3 sequence: CASSQEDRNDSDYTF. The CDR3 DNA, read in part, is TGTGCCAGCAGCCAAGAAGACAGGAACGACTCC. The variable domain in full, completed from reference TRBV2 and TRBJ1-2, reads DPKIIQKPKYLVAVTGSEKILICEQYLGHNAMYWYRQSAKKPLEFMFSYSYQKLMDNQTASSRFQPQSSKKNHLDLQITALKPDDSATYFCASSQEDRNDSDYTFGSGTRLLVI.

Note on this clone: Any gene name here is a mouse gene name. The DNA ends 4 residues before the CDR3 does, and the rest of the CDR3 is filled in from the germline J gene. The rearrangement joins TRBV12-1 to TRBJ2-5; the match to TRBD2 covers 8 bases. Per germline, CDR1 SGHSN and CDR2 HYEKVE. V was pared by 0 bases and J by 1 base, with 2 bases of the junction left unmatched. The CDR3 is 15 amino acids. The CDR3 sequence: CASSLVGGDQDTQYF. The DNA read from the CDR3 is TGTGCCAGCTCTCTCGTTGGGGGGGACCAAGAC.

This clone was detected only a few times. One base away lies a much larger clone, so this may be a sequencing read error. Germline and genes: mouse. The observed sequence ends 4 residues before the CDR3 terminus, with the missing tail filled in from the germline J gene. This chain connects TRBV2 to TRBJ2-5; D call uncertain. Deletions cut 0 bases from V and 0 bases from J, with 4 bases between. The CDR3 length is 14 residues. CDR1 and CDR2 from the germline V gene are LGHNA and YSYQKL. This CDR3 is CASSQDRNQDTQYF. CDR3 bases read: TGTGCCAGCAGCCAAGACAGGAACCAAGAC.

As regards this clone: All gene names here are mouse names. The read is 4 residues too short to cover the CDR3 end, so that end is filled in from the germline J gene. The genes are TRBV5 and TRBJ2-7; 8 positions agree with TRBD1. CDR3 length: 14 residues. The J segment lost 0 bases and the V segment lost 3 bases, leaving 1 base of the junction unmatched. Germline V gene data show CDR1 as LGHNA and CDR2 as YNLKQL (reference sequence). The CDR3 region is CASSHGQGSYEQYF. Partial CDR3 DNA: TGTGCCAGCAGCCACGGACAGGGCTCCTAT.

This clone is medium-sized. The genes and germline here are from mouse. The read gets to within 4 residues of the CDR3 end, and the germline J gene fills in the rest. Other nucleotide sequences in the sample specify the same CDR3. This chain connects TRBV13-1 to TRBJ1-2; 10 nucleotides match TRBD1. The CDR3 consists of 15 residues. J was trimmed by 2 bases and V by 1 base; bases with no gene match: 2. From germline, CDR1 is NSHNY and CDR2 SYGAGN. The DNA read from the CDR3 is TGTGCCAGCAGTGATCGACAGGGGGCGAACTCC. Translated, it gives CASSDRQGANS. In full, the CDR3 is CASSDRQGANSDYTF.

The table lists this clone with a few counts. Mouse gene names apply. The read ends 4 residues shy of where the CDR3 ends; the end is completed using the germline J gene. This chain links TRBV13-1 with TRBJ2-1; 10 positions match TRBD2. The CDR3 is made up of 14 amino acids. Germline V gene sequence: CDR1 NSHNY, CDR2 SYGAGN. Germline trimming cut 5 bases from V and 4 bases from J; bases unmatched to any gene: 3. CDR3 DNA (partial): TGTGCCAGCAGGTCGGACTGGGGGTATGCT. Its translation is CASRSDWGYA. The entire CDR3 protein reads CASRSDWGYAEQFF.

In regard to this clone: Mouse gene names apply. The CDR3 end is not reached by the read, which stops 4 residues before it; the germline J gene fills it in. V usage is TRBV13-3 and J usage is TRBJ2-3; D is unclear. Germline assignment: CDR1 NNHDY and CDR2 SYVADS. V lost 4 bases, J lost 4 bases, and 4 bases lay in between. The CDR3 spans 11 residues. CDR3 amino acids: CASSQTETLYF. The DNA read from the CDR3 is TGTGCCAGCAGTCAGACAGAA.

At least ten counts were recorded for this clone. The genes and germline here are from mouse. Read data end 3 residues before the CDR3 end; the end is taken from the germline J gene. This specimen includes other DNA sequences encoding the same CDR3. J is TRBJ1-6 and V is TRBV1, with D possibly matching TRBD1 (5 bases). TRBJ1-6 is known as an ORF, though its function is uncertain. V lost 0 bases and J 4 bases, leaving 7 bases between the germline ends. CDR3 size: 15 residues. The V gene's germline CDR1 is NSQYPW and CDR2 LRSPGD (reference sequence). CDR3: CTCSADRGYNSPLYF. The part of the CDR3 DNA that was read is TGCACCTGCAGTGCAGATAGGGGATATAATTCGCCC.

To note about this clone: This may be a read error: a much more frequent sequence differs by one nucleotide. These gene names are mouse names. The sequenced fragment ends 4 residues before the CDR3 boundary, so the rest is inferred from the germline J gene. Other DNA sequences in the sample encode the same CDR3. The genes are TRBV13-1 and TRBJ1-2; 10 bases are a match to TRBD1. Germline CDR1 NSHNY, CDR2 SYGAGN. CDR3 length: 14 residues. The V segment lost 4 bases and the J segment 3 bases; nucleotides outside the gene matches: 3. The covered CDR3 bases are TGTGCCAGCAGTCGGGACAGGGGAGACTCC. As protein: CASSRDRGDS. The whole CDR3 protein reads CASSRDRGDSDYTF.

This clone was seen only a few times. The genes and germline here are from mouse. The CDR3 region is CASSDVAGGISDYTF. The CDR3 DNA, read in part, is TGTGCCAGCAGTGATGTGGCAGGGGGCATCTCC. The rearrangement joins TRBV13-1 to TRBJ1-2; TRBD1 matches 8 bases. The DNA ends 4 residues before the CDR3 does, and the rest of the CDR3 is filled in from the germline J gene. V gave up 0 bases and J gave up 4 bases; unmatched junction bases: 5. The germline gives CDR1 NSHNY, CDR2 SYGAGN. The CDR3 is 15 residues long.

Of note for this clone: Germline and genes: mouse. Read coverage stops 4 residues before the CDR3 terminus; the germline J gene supplies the remainder. Within the sample, other DNA sequences also encode this same CDR3. V gene TRBV13-2 combines with J gene TRBJ2-3, with D possibly TRBD2 on 7 matching bases. The V gene lost 0 bases and the J gene lost 0 bases, with 8 bases spanning the gap. CDR1 and CDR2 (germline): NNHNN, SYGAGS (reference sequence). CDR3 length: 15 amino acids. CDR3 DNA (partial): TGTGCCAGCGGTGATGGGGGGGCGAGTGCAGAA. Its translation: CASGDGGASAE. In full, the CDR3 is CASGDGGASAETLYF.

This clone has more than one count but fewer than ten. These gene names are mouse names. From the germline J gene comes the end of the CDR3, since the read stops 4 residues before it. This chain uses TRBV13-1 with TRBJ2-7; D is unclear. Between the trimmed V and J ends, which lost 0 bases and 0 bases, there was a span of 7 bases. Germline V gene lookup returns CDR1 NSHNY and CDR2 SYGAGN. The CDR3 spans 14 residues. The CDR3 bases that were read are TGTGCCAGCAGTGATGCTCTGAGCTCCTAT. This codes for CASSDALSSY. The CDR3 in full is CASSDALSSYEQYF.

To note about this clone: Each gene name is a mouse one. The read terminates 3 residues before the CDR3 end, so the remaining end is supplied by the germline J gene. V usage is TRBV1 and J usage is TRBJ1-6, with D maybe TRBD1 (6 bases). TRBJ1-6 is known as an ORF, though its function is uncertain. Per the germline V gene, CDR1 is NSQYPW and CDR2 is LRSPGD (reference sequence). The CDR3 sequence is 15 residues long. V was shortened by 2 bases and J by 4 bases, with 9 bases between the two germline ends. The CDR3 DNA, read in part, is TGCACCTGCAGTGCAAACAGGGAGTATAATTCGCCC. It is translated as CTCSANREYNSP. The full CDR3 sequence reads CTCSANREYNSPLYF.

In the case of this clone: Gene and germline names: mouse. The CDR3 extends 4 residues past the end of the read, so its final part is completed from the germline J gene. Other DNA sequences in the same sample also yield this CDR3. The J gene is TRBJ2-7, the V gene TRBV13-1, with TRBD1 matching 7 bases. The length of the CDR3 is 13 residues. Germline CDR1 reads NSHNY; CDR2 reads SYGAGN. The CDR3 loop is CASSDRGSYEQYF. The sequenced part of the CDR3 DNA is TGTGCCAGCAGTGACAGGGGGAGTTAT.

In the case of this clone: Each gene name is a mouse one. The read falls 4 residues short of the CDR3 end, and the missing part is taken from the germline J gene. This chain joins TRBV1 and TRBJ1-1, with D perhaps matching TRBD1 (5 bases). Germline CDR1 NSQYPW, CDR2 LRSPGD (reference sequence). The CDR3 totals 14 residues. CDR3 protein: CTCSADWTGGEVFF. Partial CDR3 DNA: TGCACCTGCAGTGCAGATTGGACTGGGGGA. The full variable domain, its missing parts supplied by reference TRBV1 and TRBJ1-1, is VTLLEQNPRWRLVPRGQAVNLRCILKNSQYPWMSWYQQDLQKQLQWLFTLRSPGDKEVKSLPGADYLATRVTDTELRLQVANMSQGRTLYCTCSADWTGGEVFFGKGTRLTVV.

The table lists this clone with a few counts. Gene names and germline refer to mouse. The sequenced fragment ends 4 residues before the CDR3 boundary, so the rest is inferred from the germline J gene. Other DNA sequences from this sample encode an identical CDR3 as well. V usage is TRBV5 and J usage is TRBJ2-5; D unresolved. Trimming took off 5 bases at V and 3 bases at J, with 6 bases between the two ends. The V gene's germline CDR1 is LGHNA and CDR2 YNLKQL (reference sequence). The CDR3 consists of 12 residues. The CDR3 protein is CASSLGQDTQYF. CDR3 bases read: TGTGCCAGCAGCTTGGGTCAAGAC.

About this clone: Genes and germline are mouse. The read ends 3 residues shy of where the CDR3 ends; the end is completed using the germline J gene. The gene calls are TRBV5 and TRBJ1-6; D uncertain. TRBJ1-6 is labeled an ORF, and its function is uncertain. The CDR3 covers 12 residues. Germline loops: CDR1 LGHNA, CDR2 YNLKQL (reference sequence). Trimming took 3 bases from V and 6 from J, leaving 3 bases between them. CDR3 bases read: TGTGCCAGCAGCCACAGTAATTCGCCC. Protein sequence: CASSHSNSP. The entire CDR3 protein reads CASSHSNSPLYF.

Comments on this clone: Genes here carry mouse names. The read terminates 4 residues ahead of where the CDR3 ends, so the germline J gene completes it. The same CDR3 arises from other DNA sequences in this sample as well. The chain carries TRBV13-1 and TRBJ1-1, with no clear D. Trimming cost V 1 base and J 0 bases, with 7 bases left between them. This CDR3 region has 14 residues. Germline values: CDR1 NSHNY, CDR2 SYGAGN. The DNA read from the CDR3 is TGTGCCAGCAGTGATCACAGAGCAAACACA. Residues: CASSDHRANT. The CDR3 in full is CASSDHRANTEVFF.

This clone was detected a few times. The germline and genes are mouse ones. The read terminates 4 residues before the CDR3 end, so the remaining end is supplied by the germline J gene. The chain is built from TRBV13-3 and TRBJ1-1; possible D gene TRBD1, 6 bases. This CDR3 region has 14 residues. V lost 7 bases to trimming and J lost 1 base, with 14 bases between them. The V gene's germline CDR1 is NNHDY and CDR2 SYVADS. CDR3 bases read: TGTGCCAGCCACCGGGACAAGGGAAACACA. This codes for CASHRDKGNT. From start to end, the CDR3 is CASHRDKGNTEVFF.

As for this clone: All gene names here are mouse names. The read finishes 4 residues shy of the CDR3 end, and the germline J gene is used to complete it. This chain links TRBV13-1 with TRBJ2-2, with D perhaps matching TRBD1 (5 bases). The germline gives CDR1 NSHNY, CDR2 SYGAGN. The ends were cut back, 7 bases at V and 4 bases at J, with 11 bases in the middle. The length of the CDR3 is 13 residues. The CDR3 bases that were read are TGTGCCAGCGGAGGGGTTCGCACCGGG. Translating it yields CASGGVRTG. The whole CDR3 sequence reads CASGGVRTGQLYF.

This clone was counted at least ten times. Any gene name here is a mouse gene name. The CDR3 goes on 4 residues after the read ends, and that part is filled in from the germline J gene. V usage is TRBV17 and J usage is TRBJ2-2; D call uncertain. The V end lost 4 bases, the J end lost 1 base, and 4 bases lay between the germline ends. The germline gives CDR1 MNHDT, CDR2 YYDKIL. The CDR3 runs to 13 residues. CDR3 DNA (partial): TGTGCTAGCAGTAATAGAAACACCGGG. Its translation is CASSNRNTG. The entire CDR3 reads CASSNRNTGQLYF.